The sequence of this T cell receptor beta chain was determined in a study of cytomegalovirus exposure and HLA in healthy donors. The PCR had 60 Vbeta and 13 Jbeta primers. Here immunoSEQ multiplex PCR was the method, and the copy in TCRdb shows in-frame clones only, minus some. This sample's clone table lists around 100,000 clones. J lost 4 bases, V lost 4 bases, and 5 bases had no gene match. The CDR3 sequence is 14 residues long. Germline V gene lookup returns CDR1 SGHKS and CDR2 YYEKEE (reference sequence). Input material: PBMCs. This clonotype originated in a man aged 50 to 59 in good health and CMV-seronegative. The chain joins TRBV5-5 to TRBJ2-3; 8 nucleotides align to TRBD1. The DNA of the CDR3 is TGTGCCAGCAGCCGGACAGGGACGCCAGATACGCAGTATTTT. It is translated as CASSRTGTPDTQYF.